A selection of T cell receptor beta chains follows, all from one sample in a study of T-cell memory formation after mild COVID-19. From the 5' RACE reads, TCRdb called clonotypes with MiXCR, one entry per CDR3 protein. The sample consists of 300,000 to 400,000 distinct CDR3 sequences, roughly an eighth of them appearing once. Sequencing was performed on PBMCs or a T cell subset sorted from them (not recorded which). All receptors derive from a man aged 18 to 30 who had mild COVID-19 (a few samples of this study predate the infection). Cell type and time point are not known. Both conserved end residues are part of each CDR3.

CATSRDRGAHNEQFF	TRBV15	TRBJ2-1
CAIRTSSGSNYGYTF	TRBV10-3	TRBJ1-2
CASSQRGTGFTNEKLFF	TRBV4-3	TRBJ1-4
CAISSGMNTEAFF	TRBV10-3	TRBJ1-1
CASSTQGGVNEQFF	TRBV7-3	TRBJ2-1
CASSLMGDYGYTF	TRBV5-1	TRBJ1-2
CSARDRGRNSPLHF	TRBV20-1	TRBJ1-6
CASRPTPHGLYGYTF	TRBV4-1	TRBJ1-2
CASSKEGLSGGSHNEQFF	TRBV5-1	TRBJ2-1
CASSVRREETQYF	TRBV27	TRBJ2-5
CASSVSGENIQYF	TRBV9	TRBJ2-4
CATSDLVGGEADTQYF	TRBV24-1	TRBJ2-3
CASSFFQGSTGELFF	TRBV12-3/TRBV12-4	TRBJ2-2
CASSPSGGVYEQYF	TRBV5-1	TRBJ2-7
CARLRQGITYQETQYF	TRBV27	TRBJ2-5
CASTIGGPSNQPQHF	TRBV19	TRBJ1-5
CASSDPGTSSYNEQFF	TRBV10-1	TRBJ2-1
CASRWTGGNTEAFF	TRBV10-2	TRBJ1-1
CASSYLDREGQTQYF	TRBV6-2/TRBV6-3	TRBJ2-5
CATSDDTRVQETQYF	TRBV24-1	TRBJ2-5
CASSLGDSSFF	TRBV12-3/TRBV12-4	TRBJ2-1
CASSSGQGGSWATQYF	TRBV6-6	TRBJ2-3
CASSQTGHTEAFF	TRBV6-6	TRBJ1-1
CASSPYTLYGYTF	TRBV7-2	TRBJ1-2
CASNWRGTGELFF	TRBV12-3/TRBV12-4	TRBJ2-2
CASSYLGPEAFF	TRBV6-2/TRBV6-3	TRBJ1-1
CASSQDYGPYEQYF	TRBV4-3	TRBJ2-7
CASSQDGPYGYTF	TRBV4-3	TRBJ1-2
CASIFTSGISTDTQYF	TRBV7-9	TRBJ2-3
CSARVLSPLGTQYF	TRBV20-1	TRBJ2-5
CASSLVASLETQYF	TRBV12-3/TRBV12-4	TRBJ2-5
CASSQETSGGISYTDTQYF	TRBV4-3	TRBJ2-3
CASSSTRTGDRGVETQYF	TRBV7-8	TRBJ2-5
CASSLWAGLAGGPDTQYF	TRBV12-3/TRBV12-4	TRBJ2-3
CASSFTSGISTDTQYF	TRBV7-9	TRBJ2-3
CASSEANTGELFF	TRBV6-4	TRBJ2-2
CSAQKSGGRVGYTF	TRBV29-1	TRBJ1-2
CASSPVVLGGHNEQFF	TRBV7-6	TRBJ2-1
CASSHRDRGRETQYF	TRBV3-1	TRBJ2-5
CASSSFMNGELFF	TRBV7-3	TRBJ2-2
CASSSTSPETQYF	TRBV6-2/TRBV6-3	TRBJ2-5
CASSWAGLNTEAFF	TRBV5-1	TRBJ1-1
CASSSRAVQETQYF	TRBV27	TRBJ2-5
CASSPGEDTGELFF	TRBV25-1	TRBJ2-2
CASGNAPVAWNTEAFF	TRBV12-5	TRBJ1-1
CASSASGGDTQYF	TRBV5-1	TRBJ2-3
CASARASGGNQETQYF	TRBV4-3	TRBJ2-5
CASSYGTGGATGELFF	TRBV7-3	TRBJ2-2